Listed below are T cell receptor beta chains from one sample, sequenced in a study of human T cells and chemical hapten exposure. One entry per CDR3 protein results from TCRdb running MiXCR on the RACE reads. The sample holds 110,000 to 150,000 distinct CDR3 sequences; approximately 12% are singletons and the top ten take 1.3% to 1.5%. This sample comprised whole blood, obtained in connection with sensitization to the hapten diphenylcyclopropenone (DPC). Receptors originate from a woman between 50 and 59 years old with alopecia areata. Some clones in this sample may be carry-over from other donors' samples. Each CDR3 is given with its conserved first and last residue. Fields, in order: J gene, clone size, D gene, V gene, CDR3 protein, CDR3 DNA. The D gene is left open where the match is weak. Only some rows state a clone size, as once, few, many or a class for expanded clones.

J: TRBJ2-1; size: .; D: TRBD2; V: TRBV2; CDR3: CASTAARASGSYEQFF; DNA: TGTGCCAGCACCGCAGCGAGGGCTAGCGGGAGCTATGAGCAGTTCTTC
J: TRBJ2-7; size: .; D: TRBD1; V: TRBV6-6; CDR3: CASSYARPTQGAHEQYF; DNA: TGTGCCAGCAGTTACGCCCGCCCGACACAGGGGGCCCACGAGCAGTACTTC
J: TRBJ1-5; size: .; D: TRBD1; V: TRBV20-1; CDR3: CSATGQGQIGPQHF; DNA: TGCAGTGCTACGGGACAGGGCCAAATAGGGCCCCAGCATTTT
J: TRBJ2-1; size: .; D: TRBD2; V: TRBV11-1; CDR3: CASSLNPSGSYNEQFF; DNA: TGTGCCAGCAGCTTAAACCCTAGCGGATCCTACAATGAGCAGTTCTTC
J: TRBJ1-5; size: .; D: .; V: TRBV27; CDR3: CASSLRQPRDQPQHF; DNA: TGTGCCAGCAGTTTAAGACAGCCCCGGGATCAGCCCCAGCATTTT
J: TRBJ2-5; size: many; D: TRBD1; V: TRBV29-1; CDR3: CSVEQGAETQYF; DNA: TGCAGCGTTGAGCAGGGGGCCGAGACCCAGTACTTC
J: TRBJ2-5; size: few; D: .; V: TRBV19; CDR3: CASSISLAETQYF; DNA: TGTGCCAGTAGTATCTCACTAGCAGAGACCCAGTACTTC
J: TRBJ2-5; size: many; D: .; V: TRBV7-8; CDR3: CASSWARRMETQYF; DNA: TGTGCCAGCAGCTGGGCCCGACGGATGGAGACCCAGTACTTC
J: TRBJ2-1; size: .; D: .; V: TRBV6-2/TRBV6-3; CDR3: CASSYPGSYNEQFF; DNA: TGTGCCAGCAGTTACCCCGGATCTTACAATGAGCAGTTCTTC
J: TRBJ2-7; size: .; D: .; V: TRBV29-1; CDR3: CSVEDQGYEQYF; DNA: TGCAGCGTTGAAGATCAGGGTTACGAGCAGTACTTC
J: TRBJ2-7; size: .; D: .; V: TRBV13; CDR3: CASSRDPTYEQYF; DNA: TGTGCCAGCAGTCGGGACCCCACCTACGAGCAGTACTTC
J: TRBJ1-4; size: few; D: .; V: TRBV4-1; CDR3: CASSQDVGGTPMKKLFF; DNA: TGCGCCAGCAGCCAAGATGTTGGGGGAACTCCGATGAAGAAACTGTTTTTT
J: TRBJ1-1; size: many; D: .; V: TRBV3-1; CDR3: CASSQDSQPNTEAFF; DNA: TGTGCCAGCAGCCAAGACAGTCAGCCCAACACTGAAGCTTTCTTT
J: TRBJ2-2; size: many; D: TRBD2; V: TRBV28; CDR3: CASSRLAGGLFELFF; DNA: TGTGCCAGCAGCCGTCTAGCGGGAGGGCTTTTCGAGCTGTTTTTT
J: TRBJ2-1; size: many; D: .; V: TRBV19; CDR3: CASRGAGATYNEQFF; DNA: TGTGCCAGTAGGGGTGCGGGGGCCACCTACAATGAGCAGTTCTTC
J: TRBJ2-1; size: few; D: TRBD2; V: TRBV9; CDR3: CASSVGTSGSSEQFF; DNA: TGTGCCAGCAGCGTAGGGACTAGCGGGAGCTCTGAGCAGTTCTTC
J: TRBJ2-3; size: many; D: TRBD2; V: TRBV6-2/TRBV6-3; CDR3: CASSPSGRTLKQYF; DNA: TGTGCCAGCAGTCCTAGCGGGAGGACGCTGAAGCAGTATTTT
J: TRBJ1-2; size: few; D: .; V: TRBV7-2; CDR3: CASSLRGPDYGYTF; DNA: TGTGCCAGCAGCTTAAGGGGTCCTGACTATGGCTACACCTTC
J: TRBJ2-5; size: few; D: .; V: TRBV29-1; CDR3: CSAGTSETQYF; DNA: TGCAGCGCCGGGACATCAGAGACCCAGTACTTC
J: TRBJ2-7; size: .; D: TRBD2; V: TRBV19; CDR3: CASSIRGGGSSYEQYF; DNA: TGTGCCAGTAGTATAAGGGGCGGCGGGAGCTCCTACGAGCAGTACTTC
J: TRBJ2-1; size: few; D: .; V: TRBV3-1; CDR3: CASSGFHNEQFF; DNA: TGTGCCAGCAGCGGATTCCACAATGAGCAGTTCTTC
J: TRBJ2-7; size: .; D: .; V: TRBV12-3/TRBV12-4; CDR3: CASSITSGWDEQYF; DNA: TGTGCCAGCAGCATTACCTCGGGTTGGGACGAGCAGTACTTC
J: TRBJ2-7; size: many; D: .; V: TRBV2; CDR3: CASSEGGSPFEQYF; DNA: TGTGCCAGCAGTGAAGGGGGCTCCCCTTTCGAGCAGTACTTC
J: TRBJ2-2; size: few; D: .; V: TRBV2; CDR3: CASRIVQGTGELFF; DNA: TGTGCCAGCAGAATAGTACAGGGAACCGGGGAGCTGTTTTTT
J: TRBJ2-1; size: .; D: .; V: TRBV6-1; CDR3: CASSSPAGWGDNEQFF; DNA: TGTGCCAGCAGTTCCCCGGCGGGGTGGGGAGACAATGAGCAGTTCTTC
J: TRBJ1-5; size: .; D: .; V: TRBV18; CDR3: CASSPSGDNQPQHF; DNA: TGTGCCAGCTCACCATCAGGTGACAATCAGCCCCAGCATTTT
J: TRBJ2-5; size: .; D: .; V: TRBV7-6; CDR3: CASSLGVEETQYF; DNA: TGTGCCAGCAGTTTGGGGGTGGAAGAGACCCAGTACTTC
J: TRBJ1-6; size: many; D: .; V: TRBV7-3; CDR3: CASSLRQQGLSPLHF; DNA: TGTGCCAGCAGCTTACGGCAACAGGGTTTGTCACCCCTCCACTTT
J: TRBJ1-5; size: .; D: .; V: TRBV12-3/TRBV12-4; CDR3: CASSRTENEPQHF; DNA: TGTGCCAGCAGCCGGACAGAGAATGAACCCCAGCATTTT
J: TRBJ2-2; size: few; D: TRBD1; V: TRBV18; CDR3: CASSPSTGTGTGELFF; DNA: TGTGCCAGCTCACCTTCGACAGGGACGGGCACCGGGGAGCTGTTTTTT
J: TRBJ2-1; size: few; D: TRBD2; V: TRBV19; CDR3: CASSRIGGLAGGSSYNEQFF; DNA: TGTGCCAGTAGCCGTATTGGGGGACTAGCGGGAGGAAGTTCCTACAATGAGCAGTTCTTC
J: TRBJ2-3; size: few; D: TRBD2; V: TRBV6-1; CDR3: CASSEAAGLADTQYF; DNA: TGTGCCAGCAGTGAAGCGGCTGGACTAGCGGACACGCAGTATTTT
J: TRBJ2-1; size: few; D: TRBD2; V: TRBV6-2/TRBV6-3; CDR3: CASSWTSGIVVSYNEQFF; DNA: TGTGCCAGCAGTTGGACTAGCGGGATAGTTGTCTCCTACAATGAGCAGTTCTTC
J: TRBJ2-6; size: many; D: .; V: TRBV20-1; CDR3: CSARGSGANVLTF; DNA: TGCAGTGCTCGGGGCTCTGGGGCCAACGTCCTGACTTTC
J: TRBJ2-1; size: few; D: .; V: TRBV5-4; CDR3: CASSRGGADYNEQFF; DNA: TGTGCCAGCAGCCGGGGCGGAGCGGATTACAATGAGCAGTTCTTC
J: TRBJ2-3; size: .; D: .; V: TRBV7-8; CDR3: CASKDTDTQYF; DNA: TGTGCCAGCAAGGACACAGATACGCAGTATTTT
J: TRBJ2-7; size: .; D: .; V: TRBV18; CDR3: CASSQGSSSYEQYF; DNA: TGTGCCAGCTCACAAGGCTCTAGCTCCTACGAGCAGTACTTC
J: TRBJ2-5; size: many; D: TRBD1; V: TRBV6-5; CDR3: CASSYSTAGGETQYF; DNA: TGTGCCAGCAGTTACTCGACGGCAGGGGGAGAGACCCAGTACTTC
J: TRBJ1-3; size: many; D: TRBD1; V: TRBV7-8; CDR3: CASSPTSTGGVRNTIYF; DNA: TGTGCCAGCAGCCCCACATCGACAGGGGGCGTCAGAAACACCATATATTTT
J: TRBJ1-1; size: many; D: TRBD1; V: TRBV29-1; CDR3: CSVGDSEAFF; DNA: TGCAGCGTTGGGGACAGTGAAGCTTTCTTT
J: TRBJ2-3; size: .; D: .; V: TRBV5-1; CDR3: CATAPVGRGTDTQYF; DNA: TGCGCCACCGCCCCCGTCGGGAGAGGGACAGATACGCAGTATTTT
J: TRBJ2-7; size: many; D: TRBD2; V: TRBV6-5; CDR3: CASSYQGLASSSYEQYF; DNA: TGTGCCAGCAGTTACCAGGGACTAGCGAGTAGCTCCTACGAGCAGTACTTC
J: TRBJ2-1; size: few; D: .; V: TRBV5-1; CDR3: CASSLATPERNEQFF; DNA: TGCGCCAGCAGCTTAGCCACGCCTGAGCGAAATGAGCAGTTCTTC
J: TRBJ2-7; size: few; D: .; V: TRBV28; CDR3: CASPPGAAVVSYEQYF; DNA: TGTGCCAGTCCGCCGGGGGCGGCCGTGGTTTCGTACGAGCAGTACTTC
J: TRBJ2-2; size: many; D: .; V: TRBV13; CDR3: CASSPDGNTGELFF; DNA: TGTGCCAGCAGCCCGGACGGGAACACCGGGGAGCTGTTTTTT
J: TRBJ1-1; size: few; D: .; V: TRBV11-2; CDR3: CASSLLTGTTEAFF; DNA: TGTGCCAGCAGCCTATTAACAGGTACCACTGAAGCTTTCTTT
J: TRBJ2-1; size: many; D: TRBD2; V: TRBV19; CDR3: CASRLAGVVEQFF; DNA: TGTGCCAGTAGGCTAGCGGGAGTCGTTGAGCAGTTCTTC
J: TRBJ1-2; size: .; D: .; V: TRBV2; CDR3: CASSEAAGLRHGYTF; DNA: TGTGCCAGCAGTGAAGCGGCCGGACTCCGGCATGGCTACACCTTC
J: TRBJ2-7; size: few; D: TRBD2; V: TRBV2; CDR3: CASSELAGHYEQYF; DNA: TGTGCCAGCAGTGAGTTAGCGGGACACTACGAGCAGTACTTC
J: TRBJ2-2; size: few; D: .; V: TRBV9; CDR3: CASSFRYNGRELFF; DNA: TGTGCCAGCAGCTTCAGATATAATGGTCGGGAGCTGTTTTTT
J: TRBJ2-2; size: few; D: TRBD2; V: TRBV3-1; CDR3: CASAVGLRGPGELFF; DNA: TGTGCCAGCGCCGTGGGACTACGAGGACCCGGGGAGCTGTTTTTT
J: TRBJ1-1; size: many; D: .; V: TRBV27; CDR3: CASSPYPDPRTEAFF; DNA: TGTGCCAGCAGTCCTTATCCCGACCCCCGAACTGAAGCTTTCTTT
J: TRBJ2-1; size: .; D: TRBD1; V: TRBV5-5; CDR3: CASSAQGASYNEQFF; DNA: TGTGCCAGCAGCGCACAGGGGGCTTCCTACAATGAGCAGTTCTTC
J: TRBJ2-7; size: .; D: TRBD2; V: TRBV28; CDR3: CAAGGGRRNEQYF; DNA: TGTGCCGCGGGGGGAGGGAGGAGAAACGAGCAGTACTTC
J: TRBJ2-7; size: many; D: .; V: TRBV3-1; CDR3: CASRPGAEADEQYF; DNA: TGTGCCAGCCGCCCCGGGGCGGAGGCGGACGAGCAGTACTTC
J: TRBJ1-4; size: few; D: .; V: TRBV7-3; CDR3: CASSSGPPNEKLFF; DNA: TGTGCCAGCAGCTCGGGACCGCCTAATGAAAAACTGTTTTTT
J: TRBJ2-7; size: many; D: TRBD1; V: TRBV6-2/TRBV6-3; CDR3: CASSHSGTGYRGQYF; DNA: TGTGCCAGCAGCCACTCCGGGACAGGGTATCGGGGGCAGTACTTC
J: TRBJ2-1; size: few; D: TRBD1; V: TRBV20-1; CDR3: CSASSQGANYNEQFF; DNA: TGCAGTGCTAGTTCCCAGGGGGCAAACTACAATGAGCAGTTCTTC
J: TRBJ1-1; size: few; D: TRBD1; V: TRBV28; CDR3: CASSLQGGKKEAFF; DNA: TGTGCCAGCAGTTTACAGGGGGGGAAAAAAGAAGCTTTCTTT